The rows below give T cell receptor beta chains drawn from one sample of a study of blood T cell repertoires in COVID-19. Libraries were prepared by immunoSEQ multiplex PCR; TCRdb keeps only in-frame clonotypes and omits some of them. The profile shows 130,000 to 150,000 clones, roughly 87% of them singletons. Sequences were obtained from peripheral blood. The receptors stem from a human donor in a cohort sampled during active COVID-19. Each CDR3 is given with its conserved first and last residue. Fields, in order: J gene, V gene, D gene, clone size, CDR3 protein, CDR3 DNA. D genes are given only for firm matches. Size values are once, few and many counts, or a class for expanded clones, and some rows have none.

>TRBJ1-6|TRBV6-5|-|-
CASSQGAGESPLHF
TGTGCCAGCAGCCAAGGGGCAGGGGAATCACCCCTCCACTTT
>TRBJ2-5|TRBV7-3|-|-
CASSQTGNQETQYF
TGTGCCAGCAGCCAAACCGGGAACCAAGAGACCCAGTACTTC
>TRBJ2-3|TRBV6-2/TRBV6-3|-|-
CASSYSRVAGPKDTQYF
TGTGCCAGCAGTTACTCGAGAGTTGCGGGGCCCAAGGATACGCAGTATTTT
>TRBJ1-4|TRBV11-2|-|once
CASSAAATNEKLFF
TGTGCCAGCAGCGCGGCCGCAACTAATGAAAAACTGTTTTTT
>TRBJ2-4|TRBV4-1|-|-
CASSQEPGTRKNIQYF
TGCGCCAGCAGCCAGGAACCCGGGACACGAAAAAACATTCAGTACTTC
>TRBJ2-1|TRBV4-3|TRBD2|-
CASSQERGDEQFF
TGCGCCAGCAGCCAAGAACGGGGGGATGAGCAGTTCTTC
>TRBJ1-6|TRBV3-1/TRBV3-2|-|-
CASSQESENSPLHF
TGTGCCAGCAGCCAAGAATCGGAGAATTCACCCCTCCACTTT
>TRBJ1-4|TRBV5-4|-|-
CASSLEAGSEKLFF
TGTGCCAGCAGCTTGGAGGCGGGGAGTGAAAAACTGTTTTTT
>TRBJ1-5|TRBV30|-|-
CAWGVDSNQPQHF
TGTGCCTGGGGGGTAGATAGCAATCAGCCCCAGCATTTT
>TRBJ1-4|TRBV5-1|-|once
CASSSSGGTEKLFF
TGCGCCAGCAGCTCCTCTGGGGGGACTGAAAAACTGTTTTTT
>TRBJ1-5|TRBV27|TRBD1|-
CASRKQGNQPQHF
TGTGCCAGCAGAAAACAGGGGAATCAGCCCCAGCATTTT
>TRBJ1-3|TRBV2|-|-
CASSELRTAGNTIYF
TGTGCCAGCAGTGAATTGAGGACAGCTGGAAACACCATATATTTT
>TRBJ1-5|TRBV27|-|-
CASSSDRNQPQHF
TGTGCCAGCAGTTCGGACAGAAATCAGCCCCAGCATTTT
>TRBJ2-5|TRBV2|TRBD2|-
CASSHNRTSGGRGETQYF
TGTGCCAGCAGCCACAACAGGACTAGCGGGGGGCGGGGAGAGACCCAGTACTTC
>TRBJ2-2|TRBV11-2|TRBD2|-
CASSSTSGGAPGELFF
TGTGCCAGCAGCTCAACTAGCGGGGGGGCCCCCGGGGAGCTGTTTTTT
>TRBJ1-2|TRBV5-1|TRBD1|-
CASSPGTGIGYTF
TGCGCCAGCAGCCCTGGGACAGGGATTGGCTACACCTTC
>TRBJ2-7|TRBV10-3|-|once
CAISEQGMAEQYF
TGTGCCATCAGTGAGCAGGGGATGGCCGAGCAGTACTTC
>TRBJ1-6|TRBV7-8|TRBD1|few
CASSLNRFVGQGNSPLHF
TGTGCCAGCAGCTTAAATCGGTTTGTGGGACAGGGCAATTCACCCCTCCACTTT
>TRBJ2-7|TRBV9|TRBD1|-
CASSVASDRVREQYF
TGTGCCAGCAGCGTAGCTTCGGACAGGGTAAGGGAGCAGTACTTC
>TRBJ1-2|TRBV5-1|TRBD1|once
CASSVKGDSSYGYTF
TGCGCCAGCAGCGTGAAGGGGGACAGCTCCTATGGCTACACCTTC
>TRBJ2-7|TRBV23-1|-|-
CASSQSIYRVSYEQYF
TGCGCCAGCAGTCAATCGATATACAGGGTGTCCTACGAGCAGTACTTC
>TRBJ2-6|TRBV5-1|TRBD1|-
CASSGTGGPSGANVLTF
TGCGCCAGCAGTGGGACAGGGGGACCTTCTGGGGCCAACGTCCTGACTTTC
>TRBJ2-7|TRBV11-2|TRBD2|-
CASSPGTSGTSKQYF
TGTGCCAGCAGCCCCGGGACTAGCGGGACCTCAAAGCAGTACTTC
>TRBJ2-5|TRBV2|TRBD2|-
CASSGLAGQETQYF
TGTGCCAGCAGTGGGCTAGCGGGGCAAGAGACCCAGTACTTC
>TRBJ2-5|TRBV5-6|-|-
CASSPAWGGTKETQYF
TGTGCCAGCAGCCCCGCCTGGGGGGGCACAAAAGAGACCCAGTACTTC
>TRBJ2-5|TRBV19|TRBD2|-
CATGGVSETQYF
TGTGCCACCGGGGGGGTCTCGGAGACCCAGTACTTC
>TRBJ2-5|TRBV14|-|-
CASSQVRTQYF
TGTGCCAGCAGCCAAGTGAGGACCCAGTACTTC
>TRBJ2-1|TRBV6-2/TRBV6-3|TRBD2|-
CASSLAGGREFF
TGTGCCAGCAGTCTAGCGGGGGGCCGAGAGTTCTTC
>TRBJ2-2|TRBV9|-|-
CATQGNTGELFF
TGTGCCACCCAGGGTAACACCGGGGAGCTGTTTTTT
>TRBJ1-2|TRBV4-3|TRBD1|once
CASSPLTGGYGYTF
TGCGCCAGCAGCCCCTTGACAGGGGGCTATGGCTACACCTTC
>TRBJ2-1|TRBV4-1|TRBD2|-
CASSQDPLAGGSYNEQFF
TGCGCCAGCAGCCAAGATCCCCTAGCGGGGGGCTCCTACAATGAGCAGTTCTTC
>TRBJ1-1|TRBV5-6|-|few
CASSRHPSRGNTEAFF
TGTGCCAGCAGCCGACACCCCTCAAGGGGGAACACTGAAGCTTTCTTT
>TRBJ2-7|TRBV6-6|-|-
CASSYEGGSAYEQYF
TGTGCCAGCAGTTACGAAGGGGGTTCGGCCTACGAGCAGTACTTC
>TRBJ2-1|TRBV7-2|TRBD2|-
CASSRGLASYNEQFF
TGTGCCAGCAGTCGAGGACTAGCGTCGTACAATGAGCAGTTCTTC
>TRBJ2-3|TRBV20-1|-|-
CSASWGSSTDTQYF
TGCAGTGCTAGTTGGGGCTCAAGCACAGATACGCAGTATTTT
>TRBJ2-3|TRBV11-2|-|-
CASRLTASTDTQYF
TGTGCCAGCAGATTAACAGCAAGCACAGATACGCAGTATTTT
>TRBJ2-5|TRBV9|TRBD2|-
CASSVASRGGPETQYF
TGTGCCAGCAGCGTAGCGTCGCGGGGGGGCCCCGAGACCCAGTACTTC
>TRBJ2-1|TRBV19|TRBD2|-
CASSILAGLFNEQFF
TGTGCCAGTAGTATCCTAGCGGGGCTGTTCAATGAGCAGTTCTTC
>TRBJ2-7|TRBV29-1|-|-
CSVTQGYEQYF
TGCAGCGTCACTCAGGGTTACGAGCAGTACTTC
>TRBJ1-1|TRBV12-3/TRBV12-4|-|-
CASSFSGFPEAFF
TGTGCCAGCAGTTTTTCAGGGTTCCCTGAAGCTTTCTTT
>TRBJ2-2|TRBV5-4|-|-
CASSLEPNTGELFF
TGTGCCAGCAGCTTAGAGCCGAACACCGGGGAGCTGTTTTTT
>TRBJ1-1|TRBV4-3|-|-
CASSQGGDLATEAFF
TGCGCCAGCAGCCAAGGGGGGGACCTGGCCACTGAAGCTTTCTTT
>TRBJ1-2|TRBV12-3/TRBV12-4|-|-
CASSSQVNYGYTF
TGTGCCAGCAGTTCACAGGTGAACTATGGCTACACCTTC
>TRBJ1-1|TRBV10-3|TRBD1|-
CAIRTGMSTEAFF
TGTGCCATCAGGACAGGGATGAGTACTGAAGCTTTCTTT
>TRBJ1-1|TRBV6-2/TRBV6-3|-|once
CASSYVFLGGRGAFF
TGTGCCAGCAGTTACGTTTTTTTGGGCGGCAGAGGGGCTTTCTTT
>TRBJ2-1|TRBV6-2/TRBV6-3|-|-
CASSLQRVVDEQFF
TGTGCCAGCAGTTTACAGCGGGTAGTCGATGAGCAGTTCTTC
>TRBJ2-2|TRBV18|-|-
CASSPTITGELFF
TGTGCCAGCTCACCAACTATCACCGGGGAGCTGTTTTTT
>TRBJ2-7|TRBV7-2|TRBD2|-
CASSSLAGGPGEQYF
TGTGCCAGCAGCTCCTTAGCGGGGGGGCCGGGCGAGCAGTACTTC